The 20 T cell receptor beta chains given below trace back to one sample, sequenced in a study of shared T cell receptors in the human thymus. Here immunoSEQ multiplex PCR was the method, and the copy in TCRdb shows in-frame clones only, minus some. The repertoire includes 55,000 to 80,000 clones, about 95% of them detected once, and about 0.036% sits in the top ten. The sequenced sample was thymocytes. The receptors were gathered from a human donor.

This chain connects TRBV18 to TRBJ1-3; 7 bases line up with TRBD1. Germline lookup yields CDR1 KGHSH and CDR2 LQKENI. The CDR3 covers 17 residues. J was trimmed by 0 bases and V by 8 bases; bases with no gene match: 13. For the CDR3, the DNA is TGTGCCAGCACGACGGGACAGCGAAGCCTCTCTGGAAACACCATATATTTT. It specifies CASTTGQRSLSGNTIYF.

The genes are TRBV29-1 and TRBJ1-2; D unresolved. The CDR3 has 17 residues. The germline gives CDR1 SQVTM, CDR2 ANQGSEA. V shed 5 bases and J shed 6 bases, with 28 bases lying between them. The CDR3 coding sequence is TGCAGCGTTTTAGCCGCCGGAGAACCATTCTTCGAGGATGGCTACACCTTC. Translation: CSVLAAGEPFFEDGYTF. The full variable domain, in which reference TRBV29-1 and TRBJ1-2 provide the parts outside the CDR3, is SAVISQKPSRDICQRGTSLTIQCQVDSQVTMMFWYRQQPGQSLTLIATANQGSEATYESGFVIDKFPISRPNLTFSTLTVSNMSPEDSSIYLCSVLAAGEPFFEDGYTFGSGTRLTVV.

V usage is TRBV11-2 and J usage is TRBJ2-5, with 7 nucleotides matching TRBD1. The J call may not be correct, given that the DNA end is closer to TRBJ2-7. The CDR3 sequence is 15 residues long. Germline V gene sequence: CDR1 SGHAT, CDR2 FQNNGV. CDR3 in amino acids: CASSSHGDRSYEQYF. CDR3 nucleotides: TGTGCCAGCAGCTCGCATGGGGACAGATCCTACGAGCAGTACTTC.

The chain couples TRBV14 to TRBJ2-5; TRBD1 matches at 7 bases. V lost 8 bases and J lost 2; bases outside the gene matches: 2. The CDR3 totals 12 residues. Germline V gene data show CDR1 as SGHDN and CDR2 as FVKESK. The chain's CDR3 is CASSDRQETQYF. The CDR3 DNA reads as TGTGCCAGCTCGGACAGGCAAGAGACCCAGTACTTC. The entire variable domain, with the rest obtained from reference TRBV14 and TRBJ2-5, is as follows: EAGVTQFPSHSVIEKGQTVTLRCDPISGHDNLYWYRRVMGKEIKFLLHFVKESKQDESGMPNNRFLAERTGGTYSTLKVQPAELEDSGVYFCASSDRQETQYFGPGTRLLVL.

This chain links TRBV25-1 with TRBJ2-3, with TRBD2 matching 9 bases. The CDR3 runs to 16 residues. The junction had 7 bases not matched to a gene; V was cut back by 2 bases and J by 4 bases. CDR1 is MGHDK and CDR2 is SYGVNS in the germline V gene. In DNA form, the CDR3 reads TGTGCCAGCAGTGAACCCCAAGCGGGGGGTTCAGATACGCAGTATTTT. Protein product: CASSEPQAGGSDTQYF.

This clone has only one observation. The rearrangement joins TRBV16 to TRBJ1-6; 10 nucleotides agree with TRBD1. The CDR3 contains 18 residues. Trimming removed 4 bases from V and 6 bases from J; junction bases left unmatched: 12. In germline, CDR1 is KGHSY, CDR2 FQNENV. This CDR3 is CASSLKYRQGACNSPLHF. In DNA, the CDR3 is TGTGCCAGCAGCCTCAAATATCGACAGGGGGCCTGTAATTCACCCCTCCACTTT. The variable domain in full, completed from reference TRBV16 and TRBJ1-6, reads GEEVAQTPKHLVRGEGQKAKLYCAPIKGHSYVFWYQQVLKNEFKFLISFQNENVFDETGMPKERFSAKCLPNSPCSLEIQATKLEDSAVYFCASSLKYRQGACNSPLHFGNGTRLTVT.

The gene calls are TRBV11-1 and TRBJ1-1, with 8 bases aligning to TRBD1. Germline loops: CDR1 SGHAT, CDR2 FQDESV (reference sequence). After removal of 5 bases from V and 6 bases from J, the junction contained 8 bases not matched to a gene. This CDR3 is built from 14 residues. CDR3 coding DNA: TGTGCCAGCAGCACAGGACAGGGAGAATCTGAAGCTTTCTTT. This sequence encodes CASSTGQGESEAFF. The variable domain in full, completed from reference TRBV11-1 and TRBJ1-1, reads EAEVAQSPRYKITEKSQAVAFWCDPISGHATLYWYRQILGQGPELLVQFQDESVVDDSQLPKDRFSAERLKGVDSTLKIQPAELGDSAMYLCASSTGQGESEAFFGQGTRLTVV.

Written as DNA, the CDR3 is TGTGCCAGCAGCTTATGGCTCTGGACTAGCGGGGGGGAGACCCAGTACTTC. Its protein product is CASSLWLWTSGGETQYF. The V call is TRBV7-2, the J call TRBJ2-5; 14 nucleotides match TRBD2. Germline CDR1 is SGHTA and CDR2 is FQGNSA. V lost 2 bases to trimming and J lost 5 bases; unmatched junction nucleotides: 7. The CDR3 runs to 17 residues.

CDR3 region: CATSRVLQGPLSGANVLTF. Written as DNA, the CDR3 is TGTGCCACCAGCAGAGTCCTTCAGGGCCCCCTCTCTGGGGCCAACGTCCTGACTTTC. The J gene is TRBJ2-6, the V gene TRBV15; TRBD1 is a possible D gene (5 bases). Germline CDR1 LNHNV, CDR2 YYDKDF (reference sequence). The V end lost 1 base, the J end lost 0 bases, and 16 bases lay between the germline ends. The CDR3 consists of 19 residues.

V usage is TRBV4-3 and J usage is TRBJ2-5, with 9 bases lining up with TRBD2. Germline loops: CDR1 LGHNA, CDR2 YSLEER. The CDR3 runs to 17 residues. With V trimmed by 0 bases and J by 1 base, 6 bases remained unmatched. The chain's CDR3 is CASSQERASGVQETQYF. CDR3 bases: TGCGCCAGCAGCCAAGAAAGGGCTAGCGGGGTCCAAGAGACCCAGTACTTC.

The V call is TRBV27, the J call TRBJ1-1, with TRBD1 as a possible D gene (5 bases). The CDR3 sequence is 14 residues long. Trimming cost V 5 bases and J 0 bases, with 10 bases left between them. Germline CDR1 reads MNHEY; CDR2 reads SMNVEV (reference sequence). CDR3: CASSRGRMNTEAFF. The CDR3, as DNA: TGTGCCAGCAGTCGGGGGAGGATGAACACTGAAGCTTTCTTT.

The chain joins TRBV27 to TRBJ2-1; no firm D call. CDR1 is MNHEY, CDR2 SMNVEV, per germline (reference sequence). V gave up 4 bases and J gave up 2 bases, with 12 bases separating them. The CDR3 is 15 residues long. In DNA, the CDR3 is TGTGCCAGCAGTTCCCCGGACGGACCCTACAATGAGCAGTTCTTC. It yields the protein CASSSPDGPYNEQFF.

J is TRBJ2-3 and V is TRBV4-3; 11 nucleotides align to TRBD2. The CDR3 loop spans 19 amino acids. Trimming at V came to 1 base and at J to 2 bases, leaving 11 bases not matched to a gene. Germline CDR1 is LGHNA and CDR2 is YSLEER. CDR3 loop: CASSQASGGPKLFTDTQYF. The DNA of the CDR3 is TGCGCCAGCAGCCAAGCTAGCGGGGGGCCAAAACTTTTCACAGATACGCAGTATTTT.

The J gene is TRBJ1-4, the V gene TRBV19; D uncertain. V gave up 2 bases and J gave up 8 bases, with 9 bases separating them. Germline CDR1 is LNHDA and CDR2 is SQIVND (reference sequence). The CDR3 loop spans 13 amino acids. The CDR3 nucleotides read TGTGCCAGTAGTATATGGGTTGGCGAAAAACTGTTTTTT. Encoded protein: CASSIWVGEKLFF.

CDR3 sequence reads: CASSLDRVNYGYTF. CDR3 DNA: TGCGCCAGCAGCTTGGACAGGGTTAACTATGGCTACACCTTC. The rearrangement uses TRBV5-1 and TRBJ1-2; TRBD1 is a possible D gene (6 bases). Trimming stripped 0 bases from V and 1 base from J, with 7 bases between. Germline values: CDR1 SGHRS, CDR2 YFSETQ. The length of the CDR3 is 14 residues.

The chain joins TRBV5-6 to TRBJ1-1, with TRBD1 as a possible D gene (5 bases). Trimming left V 4 bases short and J 4 bases short, with 14 bases between. The CDR3 is 14 residues long. Per germline, CDR1 SGHDT and CDR2 YYEEEE. Written as DNA, the CDR3 is TGTGCCAGCAGCCTAAGAAGGGGAAGCACTGAAGCTTTCTTT. Encoded protein: CASSLRRGSTEAFF.

The chain carries TRBV7-3 and TRBJ1-2; D ambiguous. This CDR3 contains 16 residues. Deletions cut 0 bases from V and 1 base from J, with 12 bases between. Germline loops: CDR1 SGHTA, CDR2 FQGTGA. The CDR3 is CASSLTPAKVNYGYTF. DNA for the CDR3: TGTGCCAGCAGCTTAACGCCTGCGAAGGTTAACTATGGCTACACCTTC. Supplemented by reference TRBV7-3 and TRBJ1-2, the full variable domain reads GAGVSQTPSNKVTEKGKYVELRCDPISGHTALYWYRQSLGQGPEFLIYFQGTGAADDSGLPNDRFFAVRPEGSVSTLKIQRTERGDSAVYLCASSLTPAKVNYGYTFGSGTRLTVV.

The CDR3, as DNA: TGTGCCAGCAGCTTAGAACAGGGGCGGGATGGCTACACCTTC. Its translation is CASSLEQGRDGYTF. This chain joins TRBV13 and TRBJ1-2; TRBD1 matches 7 bases. Trimming at V came to 1 base and at J to 6 bases, leaving 5 bases not matched to a gene. The germline gives CDR1 PRHDT, CDR2 FYEKMQ (reference sequence). The CDR3 has 14 residues.

The chain couples TRBV19 to TRBJ2-7, with a tentative D call TRBD1 (5 bases). CDR1 and CDR2 (germline): LNHDA, SQIVND (reference sequence). The V and J ends lost 5 bases and 3 bases respectively, with 17 bases between them. The CDR3 has 15 amino acids. Here the CDR3 reads CASSAGIPLIYEQYF. Written as DNA, the CDR3 is TGTGCCAGTAGTGCAGGGATCCCCCTTATCTACGAGCAGTACTTC.

This chain connects TRBV5-1 to TRBJ1-6, with 8 bases fitting TRBD1. The trim removed 3 bases at V and 11 bases at J, leaving 10 bases unmatched. Germline lookup yields CDR1 SGHRS and CDR2 YFSETQ. The CDR3 loop spans 15 amino acids. The CDR3 loop is CASSWMDREGAPLHF. The CDR3 DNA sequence: TGCGCCAGCAGCTGGATGGACAGGGAAGGTGCACCCCTCCACTTT.